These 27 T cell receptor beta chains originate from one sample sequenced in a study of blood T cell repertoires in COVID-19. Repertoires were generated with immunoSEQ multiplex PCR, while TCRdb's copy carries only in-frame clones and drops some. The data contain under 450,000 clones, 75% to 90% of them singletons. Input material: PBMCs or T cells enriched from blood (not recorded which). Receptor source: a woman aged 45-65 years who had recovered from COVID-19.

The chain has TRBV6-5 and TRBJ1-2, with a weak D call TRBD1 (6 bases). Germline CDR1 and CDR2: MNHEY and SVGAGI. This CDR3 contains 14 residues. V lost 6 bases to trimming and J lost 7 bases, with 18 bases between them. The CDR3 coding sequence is TGTGCCAGCAGCGAGGGGTGGGGGCACTCTGGCTACACCTTC. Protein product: CASSEGWGHSGYTF.

DNA for the CDR3: TGTGCCAGCAGCTTCCGTCCACTTCTAGCGGCCTACAATGAGCAGTTCTTC. Amino acids: CASSFRPLLAAYNEQFF. V is TRBV9 and J is TRBJ2-1; 7 bases are a match to TRBD2. V was pared by 4 bases and J by 2 bases, with 12 bases of the junction left unmatched. CDR1 is SGDLS and CDR2 is YYNGEE in the germline V gene. The CDR3 is 17 amino acids.

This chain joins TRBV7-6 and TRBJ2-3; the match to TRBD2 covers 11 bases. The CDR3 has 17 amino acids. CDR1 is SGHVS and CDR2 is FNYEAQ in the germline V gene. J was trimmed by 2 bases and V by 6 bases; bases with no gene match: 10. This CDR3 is CASRGPSGGPSTDTQYF. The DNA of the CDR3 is TGTGCCAGCAGGGGGCCTAGCGGGGGGCCCTCCACAGATACGCAGTATTTT.

This CDR3 is CASSLIVQRTPLREGSSYNEQFF. The CDR3 region has the DNA TGTGCCAGCAGCTTAATAGTCCAGAGGACCCCATTGCGGGAGGGATCCTCCTACAATGAGCAGTTCTTC. This chain uses TRBV7-3 with TRBJ2-1, with 9 bases that match TRBD2. The CDR3 runs 23 residues. J was trimmed by 0 bases and V by 1 base; bases with no gene match: 22. The germline V gene has CDR1 SGHTA and CDR2 FQGTGA.

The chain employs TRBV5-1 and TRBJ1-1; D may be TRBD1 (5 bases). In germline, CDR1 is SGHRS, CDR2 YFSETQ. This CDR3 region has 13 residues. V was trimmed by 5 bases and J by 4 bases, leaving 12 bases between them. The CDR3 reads CASREGIFTEAFF. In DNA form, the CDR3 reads TGCGCCAGCAGGGAGGGGATATTCACTGAAGCTTTCTTT.

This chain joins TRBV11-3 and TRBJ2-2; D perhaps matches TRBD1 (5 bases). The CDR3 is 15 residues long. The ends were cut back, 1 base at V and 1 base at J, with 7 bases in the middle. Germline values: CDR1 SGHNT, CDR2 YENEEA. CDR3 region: CASSLGGGNTGELFF. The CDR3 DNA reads TGTGCCAGCAGCTTAGGGGGCGGGAACACCGGGGAGCTGTTTTTT.

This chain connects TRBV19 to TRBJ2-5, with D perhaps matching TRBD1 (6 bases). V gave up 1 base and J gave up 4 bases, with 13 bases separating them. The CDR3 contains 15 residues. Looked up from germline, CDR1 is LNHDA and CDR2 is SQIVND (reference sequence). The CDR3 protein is CASSIGDIGRETQYF. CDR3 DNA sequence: TGTGCCAGTAGTATAGGGGACATTGGGCGAGAGACCCAGTACTTC. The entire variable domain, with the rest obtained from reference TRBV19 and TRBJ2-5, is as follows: DGGITQSPKYLFRKEGQNVTLSCEQNLNHDAMYWYRQDPGQGLRLIYYSQIVNDFQKGDIAEGYSVSREKKESFPLTVTSAQKNPTAFYLCASSIGDIGRETQYFGPGTRLLVL.

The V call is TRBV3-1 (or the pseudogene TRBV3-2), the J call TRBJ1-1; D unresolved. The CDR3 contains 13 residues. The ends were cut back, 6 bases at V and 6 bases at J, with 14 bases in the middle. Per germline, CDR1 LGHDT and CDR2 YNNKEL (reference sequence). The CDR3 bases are TGTGCCAGCAGTAGAGACGGAGGGTCTGAAGCTTTCTTT. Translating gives CASSRDGGSEAFF.

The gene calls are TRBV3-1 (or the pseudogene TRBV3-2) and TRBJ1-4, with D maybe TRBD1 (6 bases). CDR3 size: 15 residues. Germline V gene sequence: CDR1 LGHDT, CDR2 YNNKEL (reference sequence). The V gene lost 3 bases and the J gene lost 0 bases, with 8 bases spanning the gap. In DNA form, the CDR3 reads TGTGCCAGCAGCCATTGGACAGCAACTAATGAAAAACTGTTTTTT. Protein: CASSHWTATNEKLFF.

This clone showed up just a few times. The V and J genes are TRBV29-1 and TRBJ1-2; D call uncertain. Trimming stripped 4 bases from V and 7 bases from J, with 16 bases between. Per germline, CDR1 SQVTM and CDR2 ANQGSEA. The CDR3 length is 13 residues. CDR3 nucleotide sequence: TGCAGCGTTGTCCATCTAGCCCCCGTTGGCTACACCTTC. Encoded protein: CSVVHLAPVGYTF.

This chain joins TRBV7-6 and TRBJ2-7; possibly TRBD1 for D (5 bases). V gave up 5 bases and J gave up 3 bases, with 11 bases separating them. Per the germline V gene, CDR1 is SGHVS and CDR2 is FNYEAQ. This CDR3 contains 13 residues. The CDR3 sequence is CASSRTTDYEQYF. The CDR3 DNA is TGTGCCAGCAGCCGGACGACAGACTACGAGCAGTACTTC.

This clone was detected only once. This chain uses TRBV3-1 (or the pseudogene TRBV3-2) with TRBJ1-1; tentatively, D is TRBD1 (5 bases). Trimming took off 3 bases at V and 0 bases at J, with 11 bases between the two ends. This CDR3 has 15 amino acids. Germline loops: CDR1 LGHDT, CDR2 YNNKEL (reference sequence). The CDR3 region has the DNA TGTGCCAGCAGCCAGAGGGGAGGAGTGAACACTGAAGCTTTCTTT. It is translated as CASSQRGGVNTEAFF.

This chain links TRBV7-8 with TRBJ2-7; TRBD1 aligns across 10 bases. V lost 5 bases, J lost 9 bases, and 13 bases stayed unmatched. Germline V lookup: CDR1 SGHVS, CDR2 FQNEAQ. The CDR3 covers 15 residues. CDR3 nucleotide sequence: TGTGCCAGCAGCCAGCCCGGGACAGGGGTGTTTGGGCAGTACTTC. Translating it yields CASSQPGTGVFGQYF. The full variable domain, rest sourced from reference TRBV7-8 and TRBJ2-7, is GAGVSQSPRYKVAKRGQDVALRCDPISGHVSLFWYQQALGQGPEFLTYFQNEAQLDKSGLPSDRFFAERPEGSVSTLKIQRTQQEDSAVYLCASSQPGTGVFGQYFGPGTRLTVT.

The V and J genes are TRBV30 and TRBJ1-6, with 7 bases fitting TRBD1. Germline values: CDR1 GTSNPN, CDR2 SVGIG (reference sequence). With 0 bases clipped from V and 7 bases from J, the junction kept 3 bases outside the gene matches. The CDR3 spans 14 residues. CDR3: CAWSVGGNNSPLHF. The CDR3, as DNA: TGTGCCTGGAGTGTAGGGGGCAACAATTCACCCCTCCACTTT.

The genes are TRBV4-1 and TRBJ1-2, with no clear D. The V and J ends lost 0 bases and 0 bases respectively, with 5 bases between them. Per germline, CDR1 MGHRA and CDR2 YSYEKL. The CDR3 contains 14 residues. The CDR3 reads CASSQDPTNYGYTF. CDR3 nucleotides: TGCGCCAGCAGCCAAGATCCTACTAACTATGGCTACACCTTC.

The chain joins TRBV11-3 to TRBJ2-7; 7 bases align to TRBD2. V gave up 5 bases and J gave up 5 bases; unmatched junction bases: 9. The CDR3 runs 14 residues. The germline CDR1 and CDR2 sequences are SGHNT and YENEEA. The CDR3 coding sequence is TGTGCCAGCAGCACAGAGGGGAGGGCCCACGAGCAGTACTTC. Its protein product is CASSTEGRAHEQYF.

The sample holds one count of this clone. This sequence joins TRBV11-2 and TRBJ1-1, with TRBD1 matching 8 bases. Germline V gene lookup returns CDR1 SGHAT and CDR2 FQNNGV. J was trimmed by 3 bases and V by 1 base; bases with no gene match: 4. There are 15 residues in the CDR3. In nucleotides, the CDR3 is TGTGCCAGCAGCTTAGCAGGGGGCGAGTACACTGAAGCTTTCTTT. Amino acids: CASSLAGGEYTEAFF.

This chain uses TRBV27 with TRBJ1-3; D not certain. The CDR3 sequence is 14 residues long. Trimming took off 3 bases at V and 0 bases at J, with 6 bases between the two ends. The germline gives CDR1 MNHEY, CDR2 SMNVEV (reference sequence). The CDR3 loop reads CASSFSFSGNTIYF. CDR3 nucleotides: TGTGCCAGCAGTTTCAGTTTCTCTGGAAACACCATATATTTT.

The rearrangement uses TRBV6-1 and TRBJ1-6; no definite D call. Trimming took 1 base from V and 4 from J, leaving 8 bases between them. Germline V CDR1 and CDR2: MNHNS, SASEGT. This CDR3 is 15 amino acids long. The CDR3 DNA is TGTGCCAGCAGTGAAGATCCGCGGTATAATTCACCCCTCCACTTT. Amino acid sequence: CASSEDPRYNSPLHF.

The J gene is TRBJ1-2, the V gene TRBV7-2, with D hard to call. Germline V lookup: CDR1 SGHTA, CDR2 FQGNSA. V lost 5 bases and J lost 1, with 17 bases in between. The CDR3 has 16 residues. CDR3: CASSPVGGNFNYGYTF. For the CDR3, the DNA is TGTGCCAGCAGCCCCGTCGGAGGAAATTTTAACTATGGCTACACCTTC.

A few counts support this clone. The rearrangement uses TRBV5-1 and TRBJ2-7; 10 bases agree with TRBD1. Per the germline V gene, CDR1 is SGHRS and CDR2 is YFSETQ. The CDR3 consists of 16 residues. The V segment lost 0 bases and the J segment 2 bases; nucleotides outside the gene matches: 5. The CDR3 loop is CASSLVSGTGAYEQYF. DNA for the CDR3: TGCGCCAGCAGCTTGGTATCCGGGACAGGGGCCTACGAGCAGTACTTC.

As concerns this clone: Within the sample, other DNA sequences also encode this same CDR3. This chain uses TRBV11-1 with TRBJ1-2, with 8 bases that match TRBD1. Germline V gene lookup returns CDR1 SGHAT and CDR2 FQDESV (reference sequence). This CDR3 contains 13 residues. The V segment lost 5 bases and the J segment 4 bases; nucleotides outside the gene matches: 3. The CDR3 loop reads CASSLGQGYGYTF. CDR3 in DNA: TGTGCCAGCAGCCTAGGACAGGGCTATGGCTACACCTTC.

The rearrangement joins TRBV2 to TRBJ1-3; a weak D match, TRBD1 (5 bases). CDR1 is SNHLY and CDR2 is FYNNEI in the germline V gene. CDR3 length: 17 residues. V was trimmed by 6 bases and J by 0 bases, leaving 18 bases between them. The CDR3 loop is CASSDQLGVGSGNTIYF. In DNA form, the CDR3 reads TGTGCCAGCAGCGATCAATTAGGGGTTGGCTCTGGAAACACCATATATTTT.

This CDR3 reads CASRTGQGTQYF. DNA of the CDR3: TGTGCCAGCAGGACAGGGCAGGGGACCCAGTACTTC. This chain joins TRBV25-1 and TRBJ2-5, with 7 bases fitting TRBD1. This CDR3 contains 12 residues. Germline-derived CDR1 and CDR2 are MGHDK and SYGVNS. The V segment lost 6 bases and the J segment 7 bases; nucleotides outside the gene matches: 5.

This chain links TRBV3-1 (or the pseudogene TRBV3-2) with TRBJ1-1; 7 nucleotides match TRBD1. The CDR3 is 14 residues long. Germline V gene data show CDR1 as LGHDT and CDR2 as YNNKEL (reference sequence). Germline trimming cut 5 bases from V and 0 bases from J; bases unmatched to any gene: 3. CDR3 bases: TGTGCCAGCAGCAGACAGGGCATGAACACTGAAGCTTTCTTT. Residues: CASSRQGMNTEAFF.

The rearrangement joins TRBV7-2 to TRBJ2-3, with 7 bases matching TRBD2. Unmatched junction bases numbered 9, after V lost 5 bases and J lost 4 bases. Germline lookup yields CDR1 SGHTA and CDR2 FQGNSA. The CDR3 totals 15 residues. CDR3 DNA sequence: TGTGCCAGCAGCGTTAGCGGGTACGGCTCAGATACGCAGTATTTT. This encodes CASSVSGYGSDTQYF.

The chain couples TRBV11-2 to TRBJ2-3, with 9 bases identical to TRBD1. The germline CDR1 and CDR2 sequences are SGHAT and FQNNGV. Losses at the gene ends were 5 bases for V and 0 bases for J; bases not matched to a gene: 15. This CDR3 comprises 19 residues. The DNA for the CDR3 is TGTGCCAGCAGCAGTTACAGGGGGCCCCTCAGCCCTAGCACAGATACGCAGTATTTT. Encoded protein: CASSSYRGPLSPSTDTQYF.